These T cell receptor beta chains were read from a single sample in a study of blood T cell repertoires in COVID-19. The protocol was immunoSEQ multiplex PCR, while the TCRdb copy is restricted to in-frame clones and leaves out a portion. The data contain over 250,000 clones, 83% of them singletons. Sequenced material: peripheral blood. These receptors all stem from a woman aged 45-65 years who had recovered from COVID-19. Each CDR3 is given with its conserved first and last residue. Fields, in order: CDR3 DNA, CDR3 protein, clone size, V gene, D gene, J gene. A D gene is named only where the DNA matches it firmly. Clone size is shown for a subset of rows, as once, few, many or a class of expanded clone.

DNA: TGTGCCAGCAGCCCACGCGACACAGGGGTCTATGGCTACACCTTC
CDR3: CASSPRDTGVYGYTF
size: NA
V: TRBV9
D: TRBD1
J: TRBJ1-2

DNA: TGTGCCAGCAGTCCCGCCGGGACAGCTTCCTTTGAAGCTTTCTTT
CDR3: CASSPAGTASFEAFF
size: NA
V: TRBV6-2/TRBV6-3
D: TRBD1
J: TRBJ1-1

DNA: TGTGCCAGCAGCTTAAGTCCAGGGGAAGAGACCCAGTACTTC
CDR3: CASSLSPGEETQYF
size: NA
V: TRBV7-3
D: NA
J: TRBJ2-5

DNA: TGTGCCAGCAGCTTGGGGACAGGGGGCTCCTACGAGCAGTACTTC
CDR3: CASSLGTGGSYEQYF
size: NA
V: TRBV11-3
D: TRBD1
J: TRBJ2-7

DNA: TGTGCCAGCAGCTCTTTCCGGGACACAAACACCGGGGAGCTGTTTTTT
CDR3: CASSSFRDTNTGELFF
size: NA
V: TRBV7-9
D: NA
J: TRBJ2-2

DNA: TGTGCCAGTGGGGAAACACCAGGGTCAGCAACTAATGAAAAACTGTTTTTT
CDR3: CASGETPGSATNEKLFF
size: once
V: TRBV19
D: NA
J: TRBJ1-4

DNA: TGTGCCAGCAGTTTTTCGGGGACAGGCTCCTACGAGCAGTACTTC
CDR3: CASSFSGTGSYEQYF
size: NA
V: TRBV28
D: TRBD1
J: TRBJ2-7

DNA: TGTGCCAGCAGCTTCCGACAGGGCTCTGAAGCTTTCTTT
CDR3: CASSFRQGSEAFF
size: NA
V: TRBV7-2
D: TRBD1
J: TRBJ1-1

DNA: TGTGCCAGTAGTCTTCACTCCGCACCTAACTATGGCTACACCTTC
CDR3: CASSLHSAPNYGYTF
size: NA
V: TRBV19
D: NA
J: TRBJ1-2

DNA: TGTGCCAGCAGTCACACAGTCAACTATGGCTACACCTTC
CDR3: CASSHTVNYGYTF
size: NA
V: TRBV28
D: NA
J: TRBJ1-2